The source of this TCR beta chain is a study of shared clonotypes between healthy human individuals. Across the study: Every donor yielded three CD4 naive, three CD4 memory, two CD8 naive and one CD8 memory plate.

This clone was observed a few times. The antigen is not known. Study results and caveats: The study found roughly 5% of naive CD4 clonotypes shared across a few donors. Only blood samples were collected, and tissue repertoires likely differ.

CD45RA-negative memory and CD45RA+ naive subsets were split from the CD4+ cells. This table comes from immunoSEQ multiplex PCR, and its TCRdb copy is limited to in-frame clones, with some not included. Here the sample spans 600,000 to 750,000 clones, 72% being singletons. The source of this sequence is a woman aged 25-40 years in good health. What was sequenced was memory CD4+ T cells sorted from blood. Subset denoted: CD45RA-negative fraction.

This CDR3 reads CASSRVPGQGDTQYF. DNA for the CDR3: TGTGCCAGCAGCCGGGTTCCGGGACAGGGTGATACGCAGTATTTT. This chain connects TRBV11-2 to TRBJ2-3, with 9 bases lining up with TRBD1. Germline values: CDR1 SGHAT, CDR2 FQNNGV. CDR3 length: 15 amino acids. Trimming took 5 bases from V and 6 from J; bases not matched to a gene: 9.